A single sample is the source of the 18 T cell receptor beta chains below, sequenced in a study of blood T cells in healthy people across ages (dated by TCRdb to 2015 to 2017). The library was obtained by 5' RACE. The reads were generated on an Illumina HiSeq 2500. The second PCR ran for roughly 7 to 12 cycles and used a J-beta primer mix along with a sample-barcoded 5' primer. The public reads were reprocessed in TCRdb via fastp at Q25 and MiXCR, keeping in-frame beta chains. Merged by CDR3 protein, the rows form single entries marked with the most common genes and DNA. The sample table shows some 920,000 distinct CDR3 sequences, and about 53% are seen once. About 20% of the sample is in the top ten clones. Source material: blood. Receptor source: a woman aged 55-70 years in good health.

The chain joins TRBV28 to TRBJ2-3, with 8 bases identical to TRBD2. The CDR3 sequence is 18 residues long. Germline V CDR1 and CDR2: MDHEN, SYDVKM. The ends lost 5 bases at V and 5 bases at J; junction bases unmatched: 18. CDR3 sequence: CASSLIREGEAGVDTQYF. The CDR3 bases are TGTGCCAGCAGTCTCATAAGAGAGGGTGAAGCGGGAGTAGATACGCAGTATTTT.

The chain is built from TRBV7-2 and TRBJ2-7, with TRBD2 identical over 10 bases. CDR1 is SGHTA and CDR2 is FQGNSA in the germline V gene. After removal of 7 bases from V and 5 bases from J, the junction contained 11 bases not matched to a gene. The CDR3 has 15 residues. The CDR3 loop is CASTRTAGGFNEQYF. CDR3 nucleotides: TGTGCCAGCACCCGCACAGCGGGAGGGTTCAACGAGCAGTACTTC.

This chain connects TRBV7-9 to TRBJ2-1, with D uncertain. Trimming took off 5 bases at V and 0 bases at J, with 11 bases between the two ends. Germline assignment: CDR1 SEHNR and CDR2 FQNEAQ (reference sequence). This CDR3 is 15 amino acids long. The CDR3 reads CASSLGRNSYNEQFF. The CDR3 DNA reads TGTGCCAGCAGCCTAGGACGGAACTCCTACAATGAGCAGTTCTTC.

This chain uses TRBV21-1 with TRBJ2-5; the table's D gene call, TRBD1, was not cross checked with the DNA. TRBV21-1 has pseudogene status. The CDR3 sequence is 14 residues long. CDR3 residues: CASSKVDREETQYF. Here the CDR3 DNA reads TGTGCCAGCAGCAAAGTTGACAGGGAAGAGACCCAGTACTTC.

This clonotype was seen a handful of times. V usage is TRBV28 and J usage is TRBJ2-7; D unclear. Trimming cost V 7 bases and J 0 bases, with 13 bases left between them. Germline CDR1 reads MDHEN; CDR2 reads SYDVKM. The CDR3 totals 14 residues. The CDR3 spells CASIRGRNSYEQYF. The CDR3 region has the DNA TGTGCCAGCATCCGAGGTAGAAACTCCTACGAGCAGTACTTC.

This clonotype appeared a few times. The chain has TRBV27 and TRBJ2-5; D unresolved. In germline, CDR1 is MNHEY, CDR2 SMNVEV (reference sequence). CDR3 length equals 14 residues. The germline V and J ends were trimmed by 3 bases and 1 base, with 9 bases remaining between them. CDR3 residues: CASSFSTAQETQYF. The CDR3 bases are TGTGCCAGCAGTTTTTCAACGGCCCAAGAGACCCAGTACTTC.

The J gene is TRBJ2-3, the V gene TRBV6-1; 7 nucleotides line up with TRBD1. Unmatched junction bases numbered 6, after V lost 4 bases and J lost 2 bases. CDR1 is MNHNS and CDR2 is SASEGT in the germline V gene. CDR3 size: 15 residues. The CDR3 DNA reads as TGTGCCAGCAGTGGCTACAGGGGATACACAGATACGCAGTATTTT. Protein: CASSGYRGYTDTQYF.

The table lists this clonotype with a few counts. The rearrangement joins TRBV4-1 to TRBJ2-2; D is unclear. CDR1 is MGHRA and CDR2 is YSYEKL in the germline V gene. V was clipped by 2 bases and J by 0 bases, with 13 bases between them. CDR3 size: 17 residues. CDR3 DNA sequence: TGCGCCAGCAGCCAACTTTACTATTCCGCGAACACCGGGGAGCTGTTTTTT. Protein: CASSQLYYSANTGELFF.

The chain is built from TRBV12-3 or TRBV12-4 and TRBJ2-1; weak D call: TRBD1 (6 bases). CDR3 length equals 18 residues. The germline V and J ends were trimmed by 3 bases and 0 bases, with 18 bases remaining between them. The CDR3 bases are TGTGCCAGCAGTTTCCTAGGGACAACTGGGGGCTCCTACAATGAGCAGTTCTTC. This gives the protein CASSFLGTTGGSYNEQFF.

The chain recombines TRBV7-2 with TRBJ2-7; 11 nucleotides match TRBD2. Germline assignment: CDR1 SGHTA and CDR2 FQGNSA. After removal of 4 bases from V and 2 bases from J, the junction contained 10 bases not matched to a gene. This CDR3 has 17 amino acids. The chain's CDR3 is CASSYRTSGSTPYEQYF. In DNA, the CDR3 is TGTGCCAGCAGCTATAGGACTAGCGGGTCGACTCCCTACGAGCAGTACTTC.

This chain links TRBV28 with TRBJ2-1, with 7 bases matching TRBD1. Germline V gene lookup returns CDR1 MDHEN and CDR2 SYDVKM. This CDR3 is built from 13 residues. The V gene end was trimmed by 7 bases and the J gene end by 10 bases; junction bases not matched to a gene: 10. The CDR3 DNA follows: TGTGCCAGCACCCCTACCAGGGACAGCGAGCAGTTCTTC. This sequence encodes CASTPTRDSEQFF.

V and J are TRBV5-1 and TRBJ2-5; 9 nucleotides line up with TRBD2. Germline loops: CDR1 SGHRS, CDR2 YFSETQ. The ends lost 4 bases at V and 0 bases at J; junction bases unmatched: 7. CDR3 length: 16 residues. This CDR3 is CASSKRLAANQETQYF. Written as DNA, the CDR3 is TGCGCCAGCAGCAAGCGACTAGCGGCGAACCAAGAGACCCAGTACTTC.

V and J are TRBV28 and TRBJ2-7; weak D call: TRBD2 (6 bases). In germline, CDR1 is MDHEN, CDR2 SYDVKM. V dropped 8 bases and J dropped 4 bases, with 12 bases sitting between them. This CDR3 comprises 12 residues. The DNA of the CDR3 is TGTGCCAGCGGCCAAGCGGGTTACGAGCAGTACTTC. Translation: CASGQAGYEQYF.

The V gene is TRBV20-1, the J gene TRBJ1-5; D might be TRBD1 (6 bases). Trimming stripped 3 bases from V and 7 bases from J, with 16 bases between. CDR3 size: 14 residues. Germline values: CDR1 DFQATT, CDR2 SNEGSKA (reference sequence). The CDR3, as DNA: TGCAGTGCTAGGGGGGTACAGGGCGAACAGCCCCAGCATTTT. As protein: CSARGVQGEQPQHF.

CDR3 sequence (DNA): TGTGCCACCAGGTCACTAGCGGGAGGACCCTACGAGCAGTACTTC. Encoded protein: CATRSLAGGPYEQYF. The J gene is TRBJ2-4, the V gene TRBV10-3; 12 positions agree with TRBD2. The J call may be incorrect, as the DNA end agrees better with TRBJ2-7. Germline V gives CDR1 ENHRY, CDR2 SYGVKD. The CDR3 is 15 amino acids.

The chain uses TRBV28 and TRBJ1-2; a weak D match, TRBD1 (5 bases). The CDR3 covers 13 residues. Germline V lookup: CDR1 MDHEN, CDR2 SYDVKM. V lost 8 bases and J lost 0, with 10 bases in between. The CDR3 reads CASQGRANYGYTF. CDR3 DNA sequence: TGTGCCAGCCAGGGCAGAGCTAACTATGGCTACACCTTC.

This clonotype was observed a single time. The CDR3 DNA is TGTGCCAGCGCGTCACAGGGTTCTGGGGGAAACATTCAGTACTTC. Its translation is CASASQGSGGNIQYF. The V call is TRBV6-9, the J call TRBJ2-4, with a tentative D call TRBD1 (6 bases). The CDR3 covers 15 residues. Germline V gene data show CDR1 as MNHGY and CDR2 as SVAAGI. Trimming cost V 8 bases and J 6 bases, with 20 bases left between them.

This clonotype showed up just a few times. The chain joins TRBV20-1 to TRBJ2-5; D not certain. The CDR3 runs to 11 residues. Germline V lookup: CDR1 DFQATT, CDR2 SNEGSKA (reference sequence). Deletions cut 5 bases from V and 2 bases from J, with 6 bases between. CDR3 amino acids: CSARRQETQYF. The CDR3 coding sequence is TGCAGTGCTCGCAGGCAAGAGACCCAGTACTTC.